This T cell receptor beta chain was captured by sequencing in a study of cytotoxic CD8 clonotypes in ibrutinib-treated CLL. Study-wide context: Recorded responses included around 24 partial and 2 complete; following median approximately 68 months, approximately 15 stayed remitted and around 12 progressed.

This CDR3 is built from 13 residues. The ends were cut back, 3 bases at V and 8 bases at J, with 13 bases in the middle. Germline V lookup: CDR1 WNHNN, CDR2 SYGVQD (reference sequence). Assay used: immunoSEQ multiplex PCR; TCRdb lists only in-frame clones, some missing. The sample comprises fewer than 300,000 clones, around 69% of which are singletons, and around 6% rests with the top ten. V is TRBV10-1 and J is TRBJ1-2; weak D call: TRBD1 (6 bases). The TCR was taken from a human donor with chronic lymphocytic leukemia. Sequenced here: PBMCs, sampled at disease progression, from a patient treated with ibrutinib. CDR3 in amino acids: CASSEGRGGGYTF. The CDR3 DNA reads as TGCGCCAGCAGTGAAGGCAGGGGAGGAGGCTACACCTTC.